This T cell receptor (beta chain) was retrieved from a study of T cell responses to AZD1222 COVID-19 vaccine. Findings of the study overall: Compared with day 0, the breadth and depth of the Spike-specific TCR repertoire rose significantly after two doses of AZD1222. Researchers report vaccine-associated CD4 TCRs spanning spike, with dominance at 160-218 and 743-854. Donors were mostly white British, more females; clonal diversity possibly underestimated.

On this clone: Its antigen is not known.

Germline loops: CDR1 SGHAT, CDR2 FQNNGV. V dropped 1 base and J dropped 3; count of bases not matched to a gene: 7. The CDR3 runs 16 residues. This table comes from immunoSEQ multiplex PCR, and its TCRdb copy is limited to in-frame clones, with some not included. The table records approximately 160,000 clones, about nine tenths of them present only once. This receptor was taken from an adult in good health. The source material was peripheral blood, sampled on day 0 of AZD1222 vaccination. This chain links TRBV11-2 with TRBJ1-2; TRBD1 agrees at 8 bases. DNA of the CDR3: TGTGCCAGCAGCTTAGGGTCGTCAGGGGGCTACTATGGCTACACCTTC. It specifies CASSLGSSGGYYGYTF.